The 9 T cell receptor beta chains below all came from one sample that was sequenced in a study of T-cell memory formation after mild COVID-19. Each CDR3 protein is one row after TCRdb ran MiXCR on the 5' RACE reads. The profile shows hundreds of thousands of distinct CDR3 sequences, around 17% of them singletons. The specimen was PBMCs or a T cell subset sorted from them (not recorded which). The receptor source for this set is an adult woman who had mild COVID-19 (a few samples of this study predate the infection). Cell type and time point are not known.

The chain employs TRBV4-1 and TRBJ2-6, with D possibly being TRBD1 (8 bases). Trimming left V 4 bases short and J 0 bases short, with 16 bases between. The germline CDR1 and CDR2 sequences are MGHRA and YSYEKL. CDR3 size: 18 residues. CDR3 amino acids: CASSLRDRTSSGANVLTF. The CDR3 DNA is TGCGCCAGCAGCCTCCGGGACAGGACTAGCTCTGGGGCCAACGTCCTGACTTTC.

The rearrangement uses TRBV12-3 or TRBV12-4 and TRBJ2-7; 9 bases are a match to TRBD2. The J segment lost 3 bases and the V segment lost 6 bases, leaving 6 bases of the junction unmatched. The CDR3 spans 14 residues. The CDR3 loop is CASSPGLAHYEQYF. In nucleotides, the CDR3 is TGTGCCAGCAGCCCGGGACTAGCCCACTACGAGCAGTACTTC.

V and J are TRBV6-4 and TRBJ2-1; 16 nucleotides match TRBD2. This CDR3 is built from 22 residues. V trimming: 2 bases; J trimming: 8 bases; junction bases outside the gene matches: 21. The germline CDR1 and CDR2 sequences are MRHNA and SNTAGT. The CDR3 nucleotides read TGTGCCAGCAGTGACCCGACAGGGGGCCGCGAGGGACTAGCGGGAGGGCAGTATGAGCAGTTCTTC. Translated, it gives CASSDPTGGREGLAGGQYEQFF.

CDR3 protein: CASSHAGDYRYEQFF. The CDR3 bases are TGTGCCAGCAGCCACGCGGGAGATTACCGGTATGAGCAGTTCTTC. The rearrangement uses TRBV7-9 and TRBJ2-1; 7 bases fit TRBD2. V shed 5 bases and J 8 bases; nucleotides not matched to a gene: 12. This CDR3 is 15 amino acids long. Germline V gives CDR1 SEHNR, CDR2 FQNEAQ (reference sequence).

V usage is TRBV6-6 and J usage is TRBJ1-2; D is possibly TRBD1 (5 bases). Germline V gene data show CDR1 as MNHNY and CDR2 as SVGAGI (reference sequence). The CDR3 is 19 residues long. The V gene lost 0 bases and the J gene lost 5 bases, with 25 bases spanning the gap. The CDR3 region has the DNA TGTGCCAGCAGTTACTCGATGAATGGCGTGAGGAGGGGATCTTATGGCTACACCTTC. This codes for CASSYSMNGVRRGSYGYTF.

This clonotype occurred a few times. This chain connects TRBV10-2 to TRBJ1-2, with 7 bases fitting TRBD1. In germline, CDR1 is WSHSY, CDR2 SAAADI. The CDR3 is made up of 13 amino acids. V lost 4 bases, J lost 3 bases, and 2 bases stayed unmatched. This CDR3 reads CASSGTGDYGYTF. The CDR3 coding sequence is TGCGCCAGCAGTGGGACAGGAGACTATGGCTACACCTTC.

This clonotype has only a few counts. The DNA of the CDR3 is TGTGCCAGCTCAGGCGGCCTCCTCAATCAGCCCCAGCATTTT. Its translation: CASSGGLLNQPQHF. V is TRBV18 and J is TRBJ1-5, with no clear D. Germline CDR1 is KGHSH and CDR2 is LQKENI. The ends were cut back, 5 bases at V and 3 bases at J, with 11 bases in the middle. The CDR3 extends over 14 amino acids. Complete variable domain (other parts from reference TRBV18 and TRBJ1-5): NAGVMQNPRHLVRRRGQEARLRCSPMKGHSHVYWYRQLPEEGLKFMVYLQKENIIDESGMPKERFSAEFPKEGPSILRIQQVVRGDSAAYFCASSGGLLNQPQHFGDGTRLSIL.

This clonotype was counted a few times. The J gene is TRBJ1-2, the V gene TRBV30; maybe TRBD1 (5 bases). CDR3 length: 13 amino acids. The V gene lost 3 bases and the J gene lost 4 bases, with 12 bases spanning the gap. Germline assignment: CDR1 GTSNPN and CDR2 SVGIG (reference sequence). Here the CDR3 DNA reads TGTGCCTGGAGCTTACCGGGGACCTATGGCTACACCTTC. Encoded protein: CAWSLPGTYGYTF. Full variable domain (missing parts from reference TRBV30 and TRBJ1-2): SQTIHQWPATLVQPVGSPLSLECTVEGTSNPNLYWYRQAAGRGLQLLFYSVGIGQISSEVPQNLSASRPQDRQFILSSKKLLLSDSGFYLCAWSLPGTYGYTFGSGTRLTVV.

V and J are TRBV12-5 and TRBJ1-2, with 10 nucleotides matching TRBD1. CDR1 and CDR2 (germline): LGHNT, FRNRAP. V shed 6 bases, J shed 10 bases, and the junction held 11 bases outside the gene matches. CDR3 length: 14 residues. CDR3 sequence: CASGSSRDRGIYTF. The CDR3 DNA reads as TGTGCTAGTGGCTCATCCCGGGACAGGGGTATCTACACCTTC.